Listed here is a single T cell receptor beta chain. As yet, its antigen is unknown. The same CDR3 also results from other DNA sequences found in this sample. In the PCR, 60 Vbeta and 13 Jbeta primers were used. Profiled with immunoSEQ multiplex PCR; TCRdb holds only in-frame clones, not every one. Seen here are about 130,000 clones, approximately 80% observed once, and the top ten hold 5.5% to 6%. Germline CDR1 reads SGHTA; CDR2 reads FQGNSA. Trimming stripped 3 bases from V and 5 bases from J, with 4 bases between. This CDR3 has 11 amino acids. The record originates from a study of cytomegalovirus exposure and HLA in healthy donors. Regarding the study as a whole: In an earlier analysis, productive rearrangement rates for most beta V segments clustered near 87% or 30%. In a later analysis, DRB1 alleles had the most associated TCRs; HLA-C alleles the fewest.

The sequence derives from a woman aged 35 to 49 in good health and CMV-seropositive. The specimen sequenced was PBMCs. V is TRBV7-2 and J is TRBJ2-5; no clear D gene. This chain's CDR3 is CASSFRETQYF. CDR3 in DNA: TGTGCCAGCAGCTTTCGGGAGACCCAGTACTTC.